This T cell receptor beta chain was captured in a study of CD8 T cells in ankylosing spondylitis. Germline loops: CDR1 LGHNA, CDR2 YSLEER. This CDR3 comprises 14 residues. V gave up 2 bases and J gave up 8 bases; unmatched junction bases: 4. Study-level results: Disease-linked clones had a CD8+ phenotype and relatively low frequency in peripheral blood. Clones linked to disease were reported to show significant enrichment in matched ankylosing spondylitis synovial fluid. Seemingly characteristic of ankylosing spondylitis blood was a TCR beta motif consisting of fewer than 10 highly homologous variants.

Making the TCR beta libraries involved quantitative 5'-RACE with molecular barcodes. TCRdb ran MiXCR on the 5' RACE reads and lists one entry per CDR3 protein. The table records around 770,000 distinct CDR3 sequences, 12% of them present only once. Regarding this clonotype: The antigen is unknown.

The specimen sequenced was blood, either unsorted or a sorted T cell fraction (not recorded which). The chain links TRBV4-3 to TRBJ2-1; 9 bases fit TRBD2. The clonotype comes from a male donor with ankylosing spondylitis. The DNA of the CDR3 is TGCGCCAGCAGCCAATTAGCGGGAGTCTATGAGCAGTTCTTC. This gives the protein CASSQLAGVYEQFF.